These T cell receptor beta chains were read from a single sample in a study of T cell changes during pregnancy in multiple sclerosis. The method was immunoSEQ multiplex PCR; TCRdb's version includes in-frame clones alone and lacks a portion of them. The sample lists around 95,000 clones; roughly 94% were seen once. The source was peripheral blood, collected after pregnancy. The receptor set was obtained from a female donor in good health, enrolled as a control in a pregnancy study. Each CDR3 is given with its conserved first and last residue. A D gene is named only where the DNA matches it firmly. Size tells how often a clone was seen (once, few, many) or the class of an expanded clone, and some rows leave it out.

V	length	J	size	D	DNA	CDR3
TRBV5-3	14	TRBJ1-5	few	NA	TGTGCCAGAAGCTTGGAACAGGTGGGTCAGCCCCAGCATTTT	CARSLEQVGQPQHF
TRBV13	14	TRBJ2-5	NA	NA	TGTGCCAGCAGCTTAGGGGCAGGGCGAGAGACCCAGTACTTC	CASSLGAGRETQYF
TRBV9	16	TRBJ1-4	NA	NA	TGTGCCAGCAGCGCCCAAGGAGGGTCAACTAATGAAAAACTGTTTTTT	CASSAQGGSTNEKLFF
TRBV5-8	14	TRBJ1-6	NA	NA	TGTGCCAGCAGCGGCGGGGTAACGAATTCACCCCTCCACTTT	CASSGGVTNSPLHF
TRBV5-1	14	TRBJ1-4	NA	TRBD1	TGCGCCAGCACCCCCGGGACAGAGAATGAAAAACTGTTTTTT	CASTPGTENEKLFF
TRBV27	16	TRBJ2-3	NA	NA	TGTGCCAGCAGTCCTTATGCACTTATTAGCACAGATACGCAGTATTTT	CASSPYALISTDTQYF
TRBV10-2	15	TRBJ1-3	NA	NA	TGCGCCAGCAGTGACTCGGGACAATTCGGAAACACCATATATTTT	CASSDSGQFGNTIYF
TRBV11-2	18	TRBJ2-2	NA	NA	TGTGCCAGCAGCCCCGCCTGGGGGACTGACCCAAGGACCGGGGAGCTGTTTTTT	CASSPAWGTDPRTGELFF
TRBV13	14	TRBJ2-7	NA	NA	TGTGCCAGCAGCTTAAGCGGCCAGCCCTACGAGCAGTACTTC	CASSLSGQPYEQYF
TRBV5-1	16	TRBJ2-1	NA	TRBD2	TGCGCCAGCAGCTTGGGTAGCGGGGGGGACTACAATGAGCAGTTCTTC	CASSLGSGGDYNEQFF